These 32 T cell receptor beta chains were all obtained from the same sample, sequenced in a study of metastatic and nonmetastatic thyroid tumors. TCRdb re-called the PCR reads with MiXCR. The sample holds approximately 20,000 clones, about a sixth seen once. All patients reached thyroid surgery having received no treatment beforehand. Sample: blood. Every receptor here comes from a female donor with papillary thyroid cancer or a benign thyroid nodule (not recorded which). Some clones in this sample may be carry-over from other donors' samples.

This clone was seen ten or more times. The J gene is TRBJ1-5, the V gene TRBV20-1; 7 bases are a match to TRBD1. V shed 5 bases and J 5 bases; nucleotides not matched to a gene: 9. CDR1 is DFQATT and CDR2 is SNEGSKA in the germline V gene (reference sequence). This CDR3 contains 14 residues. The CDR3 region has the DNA TGCAGTGCTCTGTCGGCAGGGGGTCATCAGCCCCAGCATTTT. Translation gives CSALSAGGHQPQHF.

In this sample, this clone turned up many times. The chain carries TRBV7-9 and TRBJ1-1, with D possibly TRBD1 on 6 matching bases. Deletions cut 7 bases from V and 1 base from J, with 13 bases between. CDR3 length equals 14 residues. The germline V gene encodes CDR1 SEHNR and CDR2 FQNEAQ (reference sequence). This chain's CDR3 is CASMAGTPNTEAFF. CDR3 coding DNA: TGTGCCAGCATGGCCGGGACACCGAACACTGAAGCTTTCTTT.

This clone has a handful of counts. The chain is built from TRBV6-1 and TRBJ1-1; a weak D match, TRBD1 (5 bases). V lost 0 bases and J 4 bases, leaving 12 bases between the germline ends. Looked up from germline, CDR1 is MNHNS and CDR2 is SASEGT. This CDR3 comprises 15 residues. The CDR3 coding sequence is TGTGCCAGCAGTGAAGCGTCAGGGAGTCGCACTGAAGCTTTCTTT. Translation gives CASSEASGSRTEAFF.

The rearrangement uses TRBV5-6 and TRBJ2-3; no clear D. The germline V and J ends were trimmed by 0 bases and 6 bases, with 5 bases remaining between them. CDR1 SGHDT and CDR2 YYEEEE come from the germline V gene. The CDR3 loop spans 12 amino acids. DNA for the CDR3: TGTGCCAGCAGCTTGGCGGTGGATACGCAGTATTTT. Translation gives CASSLAVDTQYF.

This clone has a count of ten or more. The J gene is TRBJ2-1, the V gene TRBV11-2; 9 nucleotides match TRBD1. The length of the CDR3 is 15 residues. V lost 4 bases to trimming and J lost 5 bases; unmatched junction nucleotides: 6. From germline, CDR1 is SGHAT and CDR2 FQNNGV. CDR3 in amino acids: CASSSGTGSHNEQFF. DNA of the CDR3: TGTGCCAGCAGCTCCGGGACAGGGTCTCACAATGAGCAGTTCTTC.

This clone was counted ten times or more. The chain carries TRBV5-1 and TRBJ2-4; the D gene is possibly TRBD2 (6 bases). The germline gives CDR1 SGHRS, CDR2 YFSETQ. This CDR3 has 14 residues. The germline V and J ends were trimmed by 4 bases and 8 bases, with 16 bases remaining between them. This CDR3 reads CASSPMEGRDIQYF. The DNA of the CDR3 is TGCGCCAGCAGCCCGATGGAGGGTAGGGACATTCAGTACTTC.

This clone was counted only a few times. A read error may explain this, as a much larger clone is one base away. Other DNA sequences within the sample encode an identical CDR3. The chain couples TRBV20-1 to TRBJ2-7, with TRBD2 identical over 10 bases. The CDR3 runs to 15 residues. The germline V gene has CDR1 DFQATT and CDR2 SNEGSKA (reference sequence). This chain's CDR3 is CSASELAGTRIFPYF. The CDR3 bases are TGCAGCGCTAGCGAACTAGCGGGGACCAGAATTTTTCCGTACTTC.

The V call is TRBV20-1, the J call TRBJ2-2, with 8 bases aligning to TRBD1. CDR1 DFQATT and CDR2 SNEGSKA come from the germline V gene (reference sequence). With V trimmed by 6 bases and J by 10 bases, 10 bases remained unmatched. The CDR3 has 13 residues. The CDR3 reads CSASSGGRLELFF. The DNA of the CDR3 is TGCAGTGCCAGTTCAGGGGGCAGGCTGGAGCTGTTTTTT.

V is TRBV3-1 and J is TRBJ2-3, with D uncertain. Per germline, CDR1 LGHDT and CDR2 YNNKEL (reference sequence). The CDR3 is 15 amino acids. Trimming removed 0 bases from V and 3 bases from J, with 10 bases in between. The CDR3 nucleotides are TGTGCCAGCAGCCAAGACCTATCGGGTACAGATACGCAGTATTTT. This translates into CASSQDLSGTDTQYF.

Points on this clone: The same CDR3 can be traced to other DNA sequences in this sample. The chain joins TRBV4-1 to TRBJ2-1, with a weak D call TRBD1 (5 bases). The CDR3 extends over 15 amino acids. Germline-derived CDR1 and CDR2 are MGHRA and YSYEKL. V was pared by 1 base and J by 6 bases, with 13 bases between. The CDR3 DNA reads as TGCGCCAGCAGCCAAGGTGCAGGGCCAAGCAATGAGCAGTTCTTC. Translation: CASSQGAGPSNEQFF.

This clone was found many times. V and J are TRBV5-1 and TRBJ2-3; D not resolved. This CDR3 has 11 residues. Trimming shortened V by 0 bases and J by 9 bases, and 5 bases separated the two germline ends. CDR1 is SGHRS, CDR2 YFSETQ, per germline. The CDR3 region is CASSLGTTQYF. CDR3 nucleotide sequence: TGCGCCAGCAGCTTGGGAACCACGCAGTATTTT.

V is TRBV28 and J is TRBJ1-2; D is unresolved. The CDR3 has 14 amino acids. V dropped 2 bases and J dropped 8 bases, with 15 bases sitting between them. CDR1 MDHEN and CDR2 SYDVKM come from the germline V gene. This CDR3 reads CASSLNGGLGGYTF. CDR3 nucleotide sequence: TGTGCCAGCAGTTTAAACGGCGGCCTGGGAGGCTACACCTTC.

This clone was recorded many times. This chain's CDR3 is CASSQGSFSNYGYTF. The CDR3 coding sequence is TGTGCCAGCAGCCAAGGGAGCTTTTCTAACTATGGCTACACCTTC. V usage is TRBV4-2 and J usage is TRBJ1-2; no clear D gene. V lost 1 base and J lost 0, with 9 bases in between. This CDR3 comprises 15 residues. Germline V gene lookup returns CDR1 LGHNA and CDR2 YNFKEQ.

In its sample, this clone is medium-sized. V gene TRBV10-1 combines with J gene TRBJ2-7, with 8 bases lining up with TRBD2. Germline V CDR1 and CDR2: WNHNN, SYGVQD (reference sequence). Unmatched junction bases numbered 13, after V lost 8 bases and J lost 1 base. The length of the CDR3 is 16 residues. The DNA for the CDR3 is TGCGCCAGCTTAGCTTGGGGTAGCGGGGCGTCCTACGAGCAGTACTTC. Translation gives CASLAWGSGASYEQYF.

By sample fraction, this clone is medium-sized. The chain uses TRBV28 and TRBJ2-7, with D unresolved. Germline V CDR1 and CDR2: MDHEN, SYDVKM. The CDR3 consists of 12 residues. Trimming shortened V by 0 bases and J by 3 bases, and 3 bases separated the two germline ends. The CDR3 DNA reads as TGTGCCAGCAGTTTATGGGGCTACGAGCAGTACTTC. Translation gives CASSLWGYEQYF.

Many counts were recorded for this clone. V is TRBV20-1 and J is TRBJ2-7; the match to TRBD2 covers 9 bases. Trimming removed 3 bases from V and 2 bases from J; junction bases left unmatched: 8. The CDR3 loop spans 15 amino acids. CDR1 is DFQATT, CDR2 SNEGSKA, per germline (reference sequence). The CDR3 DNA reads TGCAGTGCTAGTGGGCTAGCGGGGCACCCCTACGAGCAGTACTTC. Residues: CSASGLAGHPYEQYF.

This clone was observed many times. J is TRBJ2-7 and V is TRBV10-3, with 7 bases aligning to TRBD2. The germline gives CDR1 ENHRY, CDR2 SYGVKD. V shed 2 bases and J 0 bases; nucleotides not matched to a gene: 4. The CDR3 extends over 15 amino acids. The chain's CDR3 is CAISEVLAASYEQYF. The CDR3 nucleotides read TGTGCCATCAGTGAGGTTCTAGCGGCCTCCTACGAGCAGTACTTC.

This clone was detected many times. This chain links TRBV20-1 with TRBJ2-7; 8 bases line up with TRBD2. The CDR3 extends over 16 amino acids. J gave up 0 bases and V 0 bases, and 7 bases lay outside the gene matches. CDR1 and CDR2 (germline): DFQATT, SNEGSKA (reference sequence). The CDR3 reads CSARDSKRGHSYEQYF. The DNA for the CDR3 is TGCAGTGCTAGAGATTCGAAGCGGGGGCACTCCTACGAGCAGTACTTC.

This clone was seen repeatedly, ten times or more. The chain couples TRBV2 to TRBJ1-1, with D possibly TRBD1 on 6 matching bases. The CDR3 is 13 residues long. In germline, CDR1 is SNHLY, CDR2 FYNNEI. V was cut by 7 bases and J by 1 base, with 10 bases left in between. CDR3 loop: CASIWTANTEAFF. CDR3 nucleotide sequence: TGTGCCAGCATCTGGACAGCGAACACTGAAGCTTTCTTT.

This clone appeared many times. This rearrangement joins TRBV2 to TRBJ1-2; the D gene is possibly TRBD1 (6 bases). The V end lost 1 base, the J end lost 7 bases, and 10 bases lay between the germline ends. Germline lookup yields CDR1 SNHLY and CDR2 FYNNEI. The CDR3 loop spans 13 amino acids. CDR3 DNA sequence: TGTGCCAGCAGTGAAGGCCAGGGGTTTGGCTACACCTTC. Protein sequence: CASSEGQGFGYTF.

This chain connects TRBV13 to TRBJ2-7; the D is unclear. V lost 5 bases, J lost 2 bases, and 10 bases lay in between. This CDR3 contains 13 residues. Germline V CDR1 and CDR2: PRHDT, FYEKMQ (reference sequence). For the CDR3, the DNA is TGTGCCAGCAGCACCTTTGGGGCCTACGAGCAGTACTTC. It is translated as CASSTFGAYEQYF.

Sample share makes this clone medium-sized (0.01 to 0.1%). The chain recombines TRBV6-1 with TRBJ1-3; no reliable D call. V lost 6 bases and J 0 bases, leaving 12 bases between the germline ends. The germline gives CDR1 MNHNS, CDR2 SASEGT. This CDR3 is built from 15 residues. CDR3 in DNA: TGTGCCAGCAGGAAACTTCTGGACTCTGGAAACACCATATATTTT. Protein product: CASRKLLDSGNTIYF.

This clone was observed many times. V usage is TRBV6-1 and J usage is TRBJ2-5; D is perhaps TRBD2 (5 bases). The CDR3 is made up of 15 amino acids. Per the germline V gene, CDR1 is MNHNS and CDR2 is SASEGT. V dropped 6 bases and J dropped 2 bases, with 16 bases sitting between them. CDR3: CASRGFAGSQETQYF. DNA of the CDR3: TGTGCCAGCAGGGGGTTTGCGGGTTCGCAAGAGACCCAGTACTTC.

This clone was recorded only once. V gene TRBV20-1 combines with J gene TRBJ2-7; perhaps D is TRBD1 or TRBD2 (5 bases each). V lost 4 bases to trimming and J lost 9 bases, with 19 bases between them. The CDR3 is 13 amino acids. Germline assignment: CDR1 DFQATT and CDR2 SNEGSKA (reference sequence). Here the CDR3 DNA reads TGCAGTGCTACACTTGGGACCACCCCAGGGCAGTACTTC. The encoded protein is CSATLGTTPGQYF.

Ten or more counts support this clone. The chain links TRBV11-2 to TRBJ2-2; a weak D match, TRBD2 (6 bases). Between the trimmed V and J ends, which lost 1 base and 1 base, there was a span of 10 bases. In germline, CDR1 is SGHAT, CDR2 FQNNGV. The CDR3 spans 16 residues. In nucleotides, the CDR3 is TGTGCCAGCAGCTTAGTGGGCGGGGTGAACACCGGGGAGCTGTTTTTT. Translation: CASSLVGGVNTGELFF.

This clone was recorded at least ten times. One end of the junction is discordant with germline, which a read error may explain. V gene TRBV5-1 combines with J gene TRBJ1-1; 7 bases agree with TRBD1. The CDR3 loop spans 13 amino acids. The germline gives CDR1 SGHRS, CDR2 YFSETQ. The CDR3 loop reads CASSLGQYTEAFF. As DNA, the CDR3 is TGCGCCAGCAGTTTGGGACAGTACACTGAAGCTTTCTTT.

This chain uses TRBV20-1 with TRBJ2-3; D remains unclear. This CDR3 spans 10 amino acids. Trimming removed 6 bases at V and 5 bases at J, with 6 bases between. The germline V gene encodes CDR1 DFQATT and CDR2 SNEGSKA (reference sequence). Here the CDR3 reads CSAWVDTQYF. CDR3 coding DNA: TGCAGTGCATGGGTAGATACGCAGTATTTT.

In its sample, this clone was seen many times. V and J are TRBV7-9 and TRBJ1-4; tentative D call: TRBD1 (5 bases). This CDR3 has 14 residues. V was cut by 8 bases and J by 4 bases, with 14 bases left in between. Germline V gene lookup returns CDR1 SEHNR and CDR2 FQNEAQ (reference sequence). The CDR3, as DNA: TGTGCCAGCCGGGGGTTTATCGGTAATGAAAAACTGTTTTTT. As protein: CASRGFIGNEKLFF.

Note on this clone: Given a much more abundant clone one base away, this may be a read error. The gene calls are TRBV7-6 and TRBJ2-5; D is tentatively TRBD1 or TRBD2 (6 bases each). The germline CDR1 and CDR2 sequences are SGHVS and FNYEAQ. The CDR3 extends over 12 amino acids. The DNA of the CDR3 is TGTGCCAGAAGCTTAGAAAGGGGGGCCCAGTACTTC. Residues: CARSLERGAQYF.

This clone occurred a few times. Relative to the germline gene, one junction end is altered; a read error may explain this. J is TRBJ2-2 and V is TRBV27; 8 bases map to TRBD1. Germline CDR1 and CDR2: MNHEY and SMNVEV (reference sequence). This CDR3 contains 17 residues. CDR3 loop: CASSPGTGGRGTAELFF. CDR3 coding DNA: TGTGCCAGCAGTCCCGGGACAGGTGGCCGGGGGACCGCGGAGCTGTTTTTT.

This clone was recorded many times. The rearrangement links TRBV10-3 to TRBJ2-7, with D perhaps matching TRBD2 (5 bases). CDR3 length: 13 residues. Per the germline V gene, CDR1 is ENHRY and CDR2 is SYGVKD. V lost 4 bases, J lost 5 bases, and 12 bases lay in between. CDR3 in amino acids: CAISGTKRDEQYF. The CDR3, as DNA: TGTGCCATCAGTGGAACGAAGAGGGACGAGCAGTACTTC.

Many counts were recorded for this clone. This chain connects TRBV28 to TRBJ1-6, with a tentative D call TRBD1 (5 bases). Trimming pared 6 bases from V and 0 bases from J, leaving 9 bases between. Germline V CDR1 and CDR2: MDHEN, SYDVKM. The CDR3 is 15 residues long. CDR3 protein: CASRVGDSYNSPLHF. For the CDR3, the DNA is TGTGCCAGCAGGGTGGGGGACTCCTATAATTCACCCCTCCACTTT.